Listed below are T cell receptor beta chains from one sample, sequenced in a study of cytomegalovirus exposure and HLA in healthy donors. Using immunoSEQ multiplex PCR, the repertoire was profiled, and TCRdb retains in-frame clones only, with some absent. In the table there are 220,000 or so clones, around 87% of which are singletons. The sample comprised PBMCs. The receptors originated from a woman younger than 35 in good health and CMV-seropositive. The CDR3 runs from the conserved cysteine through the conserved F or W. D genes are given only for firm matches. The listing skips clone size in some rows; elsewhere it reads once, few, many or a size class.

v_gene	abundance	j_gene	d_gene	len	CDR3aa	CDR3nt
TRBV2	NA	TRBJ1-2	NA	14	CASNYMRNNYGYTF	TGTGCCAGCAACTACATGAGAAATAACTATGGCTACACCTTC
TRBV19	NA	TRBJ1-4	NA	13	CASSAHSGEKLFF	TGTGCCAGTAGTGCGCATTCGGGAGAAAAACTGTTTTTT
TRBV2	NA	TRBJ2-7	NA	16	CASIKNNQGPGYEQYF	TGTGCCAGCATTAAAAACAACCAGGGTCCCGGCTACGAGCAGTACTTC
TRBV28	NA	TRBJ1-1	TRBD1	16	CASSHRDRGRRTEAFF	TGTGCCAGCAGCCACCGGGACAGGGGGCGTCGAACTGAAGCTTTCTTT
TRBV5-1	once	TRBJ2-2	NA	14	CASSFELNTGELFF	TGCGCCAGCAGCTTCGAGCTCAACACCGGGGAGCTGTTTTTT
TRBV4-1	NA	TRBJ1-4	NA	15	CASSQEWGGAEKLFF	TGCGCCAGCAGCCAAGAATGGGGGGGGGCTGAAAAACTGTTTTTT
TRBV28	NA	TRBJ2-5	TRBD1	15	CASSFLDREEKTQYF	TGTGCCAGCAGTTTCTTGGACAGGGAGGAAAAGACCCAGTACTTC
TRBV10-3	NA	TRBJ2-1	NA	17	CAISDLPNRDFYNEQFF	TGTGCCATCAGTGACCTCCCGAACCGGGACTTCTACAATGAGCAGTTCTTC
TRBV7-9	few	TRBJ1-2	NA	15	CASSPPKPTPYGYTF	TGTGCCAGCAGCCCCCCAAAACCCACTCCCTATGGCTACACCTTC
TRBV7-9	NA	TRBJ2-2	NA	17	CASSLWSGTLDTGELFF	TGTGCCAGCAGCTTATGGTCGGGGACATTGGACACCGGGGAGCTGTTTTTT
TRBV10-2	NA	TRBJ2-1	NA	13	CASSDGSLNEQFF	TGCGCCAGCAGCGACGGGAGTCTTAATGAGCAGTTCTTC
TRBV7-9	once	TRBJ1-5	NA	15	CASSLSEGVGQPQHF	TGTGCCAGCAGCTTATCGGAGGGCGTAGGGCAGCCCCAGCATTTT
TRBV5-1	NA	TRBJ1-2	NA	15	CASRDDSRSNYGYTF	TGCGCCAGCCGCGACGACAGTAGGTCTAACTATGGCTACACCTTC
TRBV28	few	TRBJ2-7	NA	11	CASSFRDEQYF	TGTGCCAGCAGTTTCCGGGACGAGCAGTACTTC
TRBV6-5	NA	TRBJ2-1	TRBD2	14	CASSLASGRDEQFF	TGTGCCAGCAGTTTGGCTAGCGGGAGGGATGAGCAGTTCTTC
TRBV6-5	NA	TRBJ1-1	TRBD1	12	CASKTGITEAFF	TGTGCCAGCAAGACAGGGATCACTGAAGCTTTCTTT
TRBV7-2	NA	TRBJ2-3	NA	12	CASSLSGVTQYF	TGTGCCAGCAGCCTATCCGGGGTTACGCAGTATTTT
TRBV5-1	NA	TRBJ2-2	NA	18	CASSPASGGPSNTGELFF	TGCGCCAGCAGCCCCGCCAGCGGAGGCCCTAGTAACACCGGGGAGCTGTTTTTT
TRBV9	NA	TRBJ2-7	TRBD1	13	CASSAATGTGQYF	TGTGCCAGCAGCGCGGCGACAGGGACGGGGCAGTACTTC
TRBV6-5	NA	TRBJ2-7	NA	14	CASSYSTDYYEQYF	TGTGCCAGCAGTTACTCGACGGACTACTACGAGCAGTACTTC
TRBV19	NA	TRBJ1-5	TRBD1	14	CASSGTGNNQPQHF	TGTGCCAGTTCGGGGACAGGAAACAATCAGCCCCAGCATTTT
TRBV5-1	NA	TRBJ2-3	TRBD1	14	CASRYGTGTDTQYF	TGCGCCAGCAGGTACGGGACAGGGACAGATACGCAGTATTTT
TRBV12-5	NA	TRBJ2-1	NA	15	CASGMTWSTYNEQFF	TGTGCTAGTGGGATGACCTGGAGTACCTACAATGAGCAGTTCTTC
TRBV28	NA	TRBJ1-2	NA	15	CASSFMDRDNYGYTF	TGTGCCAGCAGTTTTATGGACAGAGATAACTATGGCTACACCTTC
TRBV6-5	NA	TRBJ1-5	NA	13	CASSYNMDQPQHF	TGTGCCAGCAGTTACAACATGGATCAGCCCCAGCATTTT
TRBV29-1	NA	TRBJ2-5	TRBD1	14	CSVVRDRASGTQYF	TGCAGCGTTGTGAGAGACAGGGCCTCCGGGACCCAGTACTTC
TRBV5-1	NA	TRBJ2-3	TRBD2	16	CASSLGAGEDTDTQYF	TGCGCCAGCAGCTTGGGAGCGGGGGAGGACACAGATACGCAGTATTTT
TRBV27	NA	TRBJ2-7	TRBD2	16	CASSGLAGPELYEQYF	TGTGCCAGCAGTGGGCTAGCGGGTCCTGAACTCTACGAGCAGTACTTC
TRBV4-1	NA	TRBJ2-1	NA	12	CASRGFIREQFF	TGCGCCAGCAGGGGCTTCATCCGGGAGCAGTTCTTC
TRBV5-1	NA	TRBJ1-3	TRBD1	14	CASRGQGAGNTIYF	TGCGCCAGCCGTGGACAGGGGGCTGGAAACACCATATATTTT
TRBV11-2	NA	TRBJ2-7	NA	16	CASSPGMEALPYEQYF	TGTGCCAGCAGCCCTGGAATGGAGGCCCTTCCCTACGAGCAGTACTTC
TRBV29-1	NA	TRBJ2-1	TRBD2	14	CSVLGLAGVYEQFF	TGCAGCGTACTGGGACTAGCGGGAGTGTATGAGCAGTTCTTC
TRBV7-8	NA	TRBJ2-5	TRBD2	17	CASSPAGVAGPQETQYF	TGTGCCAGCAGCCCGGCCGGGGTAGCGGGCCCCCAAGAGACCCAGTACTTC
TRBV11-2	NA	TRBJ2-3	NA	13	CASSLGGEDTQYF	TGTGCCAGCAGCTTAGGGGGGGAAGATACGCAGTATTTT
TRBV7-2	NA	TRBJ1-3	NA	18	CASSLGRLGRQSGNTIYF	TGTGCCAGCAGCTTAGGGAGGTTGGGCAGGCAGTCTGGAAACACCATATATTTT
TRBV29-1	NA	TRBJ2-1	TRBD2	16	CSVELTSGNYDNEQFF	TGCAGCGTTGAATTAACTAGCGGAAACTATGACAATGAGCAGTTCTTC
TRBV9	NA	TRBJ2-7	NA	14	CASSVDGEGDEQYF	TGTGCCAGCAGCGTAGATGGAGAGGGAGACGAGCAGTACTTC
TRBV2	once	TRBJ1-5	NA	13	CASSREGNQPQHF	TGTGCCAGCAGCCGGGAGGGCAATCAGCCCCAGCATTTT
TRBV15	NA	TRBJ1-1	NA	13	CATSRFRGTEAFF	TGTGCCACCAGCAGATTTAGAGGAACTGAAGCTTTCTTT
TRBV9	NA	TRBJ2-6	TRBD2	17	CASSPSGSYSGANVLTF	TGTGCCAGCAGCCCTAGCGGTAGCTATTCGGGGGCCAACGTCCTGACTTTC
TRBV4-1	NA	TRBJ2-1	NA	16	CASSFRGLYFYNEQFF	TGCGCCAGCAGCTTCAGGGGCCTTTACTTTTACAATGAGCAGTTCTTC
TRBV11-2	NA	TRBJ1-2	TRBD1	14	CASRDPGQTYGYTF	TGTGCCAGCAGGGATCCGGGACAGACATATGGCTACACCTTC
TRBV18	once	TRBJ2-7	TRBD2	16	CASSPQAPSGSYEQYF	TGTGCCAGCTCACCACAAGCACCTAGCGGGAGTTACGAGCAGTACTTC
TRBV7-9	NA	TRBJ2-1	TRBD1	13	CGGQTESYNEQFF	TGTGGGGGACAGACGGAATCCTACAATGAGCAGTTCTTC
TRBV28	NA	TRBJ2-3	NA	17	CASSFPPTGRSTDTQYF	TGTGCCAGCAGTTTTCCCCCGACAGGGAGGTCGACAGATACGCAGTATTTT
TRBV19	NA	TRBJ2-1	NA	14	CASSIGGGIIEQFF	TGTGCCAGTAGTATAGGCGGCGGGATCATCGAGCAGTTCTTC
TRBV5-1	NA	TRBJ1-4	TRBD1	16	CASSADLQGEGEKLFF	TGCGCCAGCAGCGCGGATCTACAGGGGGAGGGTGAAAAACTGTTTTTT
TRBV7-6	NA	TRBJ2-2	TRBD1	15	CASSKGTGKTGELFF	TGTGCCAGCAGCAAGGGGACAGGGAAAACCGGGGAGCTGTTTTTT
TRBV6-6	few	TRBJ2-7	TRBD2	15	CASSYLAGVSYEQYF	TGTGCCAGCAGTTATCTAGCGGGCGTATCCTACGAGCAGTACTTC